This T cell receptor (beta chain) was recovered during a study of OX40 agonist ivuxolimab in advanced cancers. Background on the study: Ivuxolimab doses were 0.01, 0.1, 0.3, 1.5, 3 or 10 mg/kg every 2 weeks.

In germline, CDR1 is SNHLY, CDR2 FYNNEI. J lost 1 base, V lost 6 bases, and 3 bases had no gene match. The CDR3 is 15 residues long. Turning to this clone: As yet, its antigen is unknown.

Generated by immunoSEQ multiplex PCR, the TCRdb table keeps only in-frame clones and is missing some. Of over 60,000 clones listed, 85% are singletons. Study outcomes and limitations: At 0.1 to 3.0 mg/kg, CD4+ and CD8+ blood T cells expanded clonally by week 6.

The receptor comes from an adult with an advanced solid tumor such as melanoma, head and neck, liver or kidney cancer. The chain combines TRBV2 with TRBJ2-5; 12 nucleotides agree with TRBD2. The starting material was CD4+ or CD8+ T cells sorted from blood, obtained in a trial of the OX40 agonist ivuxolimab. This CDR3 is CASRILAGGQETQYF. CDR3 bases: TGTGCCAGCAGGATACTAGCGGGAGGCCAAGAGACCCAGTACTTC.